This TCR beta chain is from a study of ipilimumab plus nivolumab after autologous stem cell transplantation. The CDR3 length is 13 residues. The germline CDR1 and CDR2 sequences are LNHDA and SQIVND (reference sequence). V was cut by 4 bases and J by 1 base, with 7 bases left in between. This clone is a singleton in its sample. Some clones are missing from TCRdb's copy, which holds only in-frame ones; the method was immunoSEQ multiplex PCR. The data show roughly 40,000 clones, around 92% seen once. This specimen was PBMCs, taken in a trial of ipilimumab plus nivolumab as post-transplant consolidation. The chain joins TRBV19 to TRBJ2-5; D is ambiguous. The TCR sequence derives from a male donor with multiple myeloma. CDR3 region: CASSRRLQETQYF. CDR3 nucleotides: TGTGCCAGTAGTAGGAGACTCCAAGAGACCCAGTACTTC.